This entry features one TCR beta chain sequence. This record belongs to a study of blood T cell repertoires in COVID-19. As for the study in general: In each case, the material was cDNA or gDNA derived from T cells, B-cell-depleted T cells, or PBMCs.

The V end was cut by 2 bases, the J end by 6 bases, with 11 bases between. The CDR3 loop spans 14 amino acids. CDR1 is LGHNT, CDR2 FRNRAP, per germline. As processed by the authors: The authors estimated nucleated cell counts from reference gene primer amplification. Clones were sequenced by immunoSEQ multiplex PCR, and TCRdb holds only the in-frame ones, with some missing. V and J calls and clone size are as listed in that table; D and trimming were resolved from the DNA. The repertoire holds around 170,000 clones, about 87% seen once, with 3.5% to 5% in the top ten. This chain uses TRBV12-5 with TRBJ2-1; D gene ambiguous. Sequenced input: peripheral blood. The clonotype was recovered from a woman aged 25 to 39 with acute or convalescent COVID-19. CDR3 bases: TGTGCTAGTGGTTTGCCGCAGCGAAGCAATGAGCAGTTCTTC. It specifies CASGLPQRSNEQFF.